This TCR beta chain originates from a study of OX40 agonist ivuxolimab in advanced cancers. In the study overall: Partial responses, seen in three patients, involved one hepatocellular carcinoma and two cutaneous melanomas.

After removal of 0 bases from V and 1 base from J, the junction contained 9 bases not matched to a gene. This CDR3 is 17 amino acids long. Germline values: CDR1 SGDLS, CDR2 YYNGEE. Sequencing was performed with immunoSEQ multiplex PCR; in TCRdb, only in-frame clones are kept and a portion is missing. The data show 60,000 or so clones, with 84% seen just once and 25% to 35% held by the top ten. The material was CD4+ or CD8+ T cells sorted from blood, obtained in a trial of the OX40 agonist ivuxolimab. The receptor was derived from an adult with an advanced solid tumor such as melanoma, head and neck, liver or kidney cancer. J is TRBJ1-1 and V is TRBV9; TRBD1 agrees at 7 bases. The CDR3 DNA reads as TGTGCCAGCAGCGTAGCGGGGCGGACAGGTAAGAACACTGAAGCTTTCTTT. Amino acid sequence: CASSVAGRTGKNTEAFF.